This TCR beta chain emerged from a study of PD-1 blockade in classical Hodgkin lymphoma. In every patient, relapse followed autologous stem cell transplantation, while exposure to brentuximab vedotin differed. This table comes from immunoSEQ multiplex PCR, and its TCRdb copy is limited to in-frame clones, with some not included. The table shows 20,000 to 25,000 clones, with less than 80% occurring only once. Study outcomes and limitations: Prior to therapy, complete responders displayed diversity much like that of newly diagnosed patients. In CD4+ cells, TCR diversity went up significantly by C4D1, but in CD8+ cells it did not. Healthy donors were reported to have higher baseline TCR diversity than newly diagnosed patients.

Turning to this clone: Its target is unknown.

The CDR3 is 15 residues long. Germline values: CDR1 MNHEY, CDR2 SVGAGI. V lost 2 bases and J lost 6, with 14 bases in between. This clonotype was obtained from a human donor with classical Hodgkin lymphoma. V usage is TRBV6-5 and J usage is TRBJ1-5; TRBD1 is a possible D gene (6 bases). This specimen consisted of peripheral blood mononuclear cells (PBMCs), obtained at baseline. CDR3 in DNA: TGTGCCAGCAGTTACGGCCGGGGGCTCACTCAGCCCCAGCATTTT. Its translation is CASSYGRGLTQPQHF.